Listed here are 2 T cell receptor beta chains from one sample, sequenced in a study of shared clonotypes between healthy human individuals. The data were produced by immunoSEQ multiplex PCR, yet TCRdb's version contains in-frame clones alone and is incomplete. The repertoire holds roughly 1 million clones, about 70% seen once, with roughly 1.5% in the top ten. Sequenced: memory CD4+ T cells sorted from blood. The subset here: CD45RA-negative fraction. These receptors came from a man younger than 30 in good health.

This chain uses TRBV29-1 with TRBJ1-5; perhaps TRBD1 as D (5 bases). Trimming took off 7 bases at V and 2 bases at J, with 18 bases between the two ends. Per germline, CDR1 SQVTM and CDR2 ANQGSEA. The CDR3 runs to 15 residues. The CDR3 DNA reads TGCAGCGCAATGACCCAGGGTACGGGCAATCAGCCCCAGCATTTT. It specifies CSAMTQGTGNQPQHF.

This chain joins TRBV7-2 and TRBJ2-3; 7 bases are a match to TRBD1. Germline CDR1 reads SGHTA; CDR2 reads FQGNSA. The CDR3 is 16 residues long. The V gene end was trimmed by 5 bases and the J gene end by 0 bases; junction bases not matched to a gene: 8. CDR3 amino acids: CASSKNRGTSTDTQYF. The CDR3 coding sequence is TGTGCCAGCAGCAAAAACAGGGGTACTAGCACAGATACGCAGTATTTT.